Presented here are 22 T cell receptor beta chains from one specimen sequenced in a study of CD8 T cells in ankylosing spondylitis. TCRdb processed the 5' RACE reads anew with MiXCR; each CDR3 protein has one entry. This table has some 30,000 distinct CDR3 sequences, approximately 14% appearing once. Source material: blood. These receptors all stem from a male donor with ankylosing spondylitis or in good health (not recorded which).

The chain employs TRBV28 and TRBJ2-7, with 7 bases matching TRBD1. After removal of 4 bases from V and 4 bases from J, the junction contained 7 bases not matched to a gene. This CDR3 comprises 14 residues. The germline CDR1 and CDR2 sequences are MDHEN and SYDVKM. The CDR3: CASSSGTDPYEQYF. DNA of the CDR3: TGTGCCAGCAGTTCCGGGACAGACCCTTACGAGCAGTACTTC.

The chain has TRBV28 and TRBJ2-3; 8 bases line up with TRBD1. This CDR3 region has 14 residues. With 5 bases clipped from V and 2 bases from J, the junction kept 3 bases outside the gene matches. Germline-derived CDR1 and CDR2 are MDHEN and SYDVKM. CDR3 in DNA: TGTGCCAGCAGTGACAGGGGAAACACAGATACGCAGTATTTT. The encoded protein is CASSDRGNTDTQYF.

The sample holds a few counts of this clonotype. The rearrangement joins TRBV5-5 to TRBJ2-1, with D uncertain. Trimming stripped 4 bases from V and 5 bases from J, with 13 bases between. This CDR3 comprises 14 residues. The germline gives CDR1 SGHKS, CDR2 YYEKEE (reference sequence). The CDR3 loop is CASSVSRRNNEQFF. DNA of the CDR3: TGTGCCAGCAGCGTGAGCCGAAGAAACAATGAGCAGTTCTTC.

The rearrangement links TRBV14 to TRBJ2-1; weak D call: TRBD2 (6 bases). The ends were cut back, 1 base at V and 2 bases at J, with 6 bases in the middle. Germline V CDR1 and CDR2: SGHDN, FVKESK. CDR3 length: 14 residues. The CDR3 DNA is TGTGCCAGCAGCCAAGCTAGCGCCTACAATGAGCAGTTCTTC. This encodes CASSQASAYNEQFF.

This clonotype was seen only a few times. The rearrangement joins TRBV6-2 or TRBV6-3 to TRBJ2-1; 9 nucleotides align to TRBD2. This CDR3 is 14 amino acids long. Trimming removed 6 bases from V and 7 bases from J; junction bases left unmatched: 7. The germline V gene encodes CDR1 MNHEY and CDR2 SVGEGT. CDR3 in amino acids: CASSLAGVGNEQFF. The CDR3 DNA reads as TGTGCCAGCAGCTTAGCGGGAGTGGGAAATGAGCAGTTCTTC.

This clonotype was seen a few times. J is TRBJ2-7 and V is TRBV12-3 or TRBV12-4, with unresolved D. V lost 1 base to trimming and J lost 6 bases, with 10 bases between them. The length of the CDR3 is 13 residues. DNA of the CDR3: TGTGCCAGCAGTTTAGGGATAGCCGGCGAGCAGTACTTC. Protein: CASSLGIAGEQYF.

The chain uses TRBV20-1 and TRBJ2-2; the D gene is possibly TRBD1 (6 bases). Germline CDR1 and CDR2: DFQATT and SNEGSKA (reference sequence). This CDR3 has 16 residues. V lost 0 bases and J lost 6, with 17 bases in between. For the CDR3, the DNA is TGCAGTGCTAGAGAACTGGACAGTAGTCCTGCCGGGGAGCTGTTTTTT. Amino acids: CSARELDSSPAGELFF.

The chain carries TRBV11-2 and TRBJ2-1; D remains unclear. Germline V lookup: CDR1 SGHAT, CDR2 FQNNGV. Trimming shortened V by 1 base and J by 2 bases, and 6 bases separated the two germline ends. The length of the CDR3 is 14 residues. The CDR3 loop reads CASSLVRAYNEQFF. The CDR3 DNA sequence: TGTGCCAGCAGCTTAGTTAGAGCCTACAATGAGCAGTTCTTC.

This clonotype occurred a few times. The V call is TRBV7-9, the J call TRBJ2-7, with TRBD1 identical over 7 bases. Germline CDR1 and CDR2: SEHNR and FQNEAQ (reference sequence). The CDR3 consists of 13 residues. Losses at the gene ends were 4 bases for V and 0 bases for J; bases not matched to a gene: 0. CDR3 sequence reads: CASSWDSSYEQYF. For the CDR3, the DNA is TGTGCCAGCAGCTGGGACAGCTCCTACGAGCAGTACTTC. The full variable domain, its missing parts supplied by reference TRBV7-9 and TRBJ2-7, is DTGVSQNPRHKITKRGQNVTFRCDPISEHNRLYWYRQTLGQGPEFLTYFQNEAQLEKSRLLSDRFSAERPKGSFSTLEIQRTEQGDSAMYLCASSWDSSYEQYFGPGTRLTVT.

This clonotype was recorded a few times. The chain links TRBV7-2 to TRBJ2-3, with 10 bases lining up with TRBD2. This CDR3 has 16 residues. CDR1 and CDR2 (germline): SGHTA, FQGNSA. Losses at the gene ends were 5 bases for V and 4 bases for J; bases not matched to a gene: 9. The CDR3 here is CASSLTLAGAPDTQYF. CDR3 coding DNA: TGTGCCAGCAGCCTGACGCTAGCGGGAGCTCCAGATACGCAGTATTTT.

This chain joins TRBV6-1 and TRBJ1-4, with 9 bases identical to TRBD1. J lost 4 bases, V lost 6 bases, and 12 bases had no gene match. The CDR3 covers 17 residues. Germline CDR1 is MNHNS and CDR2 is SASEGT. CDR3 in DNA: TGTGCCAGCAGCGACTGGGACAGGGTGGTGGTTAATGAAAAACTGTTTTTT. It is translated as CASSDWDRVVVNEKLFF.

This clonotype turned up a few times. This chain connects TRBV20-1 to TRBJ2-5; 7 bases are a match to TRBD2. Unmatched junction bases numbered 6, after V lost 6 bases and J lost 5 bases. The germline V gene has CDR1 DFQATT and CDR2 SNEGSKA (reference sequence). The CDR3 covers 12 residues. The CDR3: CSALGRAETQYF. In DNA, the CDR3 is TGCAGTGCCCTGGGGAGGGCTGAGACCCAGTACTTC.

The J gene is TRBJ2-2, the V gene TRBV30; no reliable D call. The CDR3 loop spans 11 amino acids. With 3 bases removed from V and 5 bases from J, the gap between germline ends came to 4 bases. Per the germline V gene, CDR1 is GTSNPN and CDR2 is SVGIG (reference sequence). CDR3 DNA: TGTGCCTGGAGGAGAACCGGGGAGCTGTTTTTT. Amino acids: CAWRRTGELFF.

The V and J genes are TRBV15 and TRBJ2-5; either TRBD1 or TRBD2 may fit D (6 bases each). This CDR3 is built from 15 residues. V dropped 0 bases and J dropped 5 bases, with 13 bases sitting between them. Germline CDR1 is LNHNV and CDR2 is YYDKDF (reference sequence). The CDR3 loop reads CATSRDRGAWETQYF. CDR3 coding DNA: TGTGCCACCAGCAGAGATAGGGGGGCTTGGGAGACCCAGTACTTC. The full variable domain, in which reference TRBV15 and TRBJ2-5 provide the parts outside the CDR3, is DAMVIQNPRYQVTQFGKPVTLSCSQTLNHNVMYWYQQKSSQAPKLLFHYYDKDFNNEADTPDNFQSRRPNTSFCFLDIRSPGLGDTAMYLCATSRDRGAWETQYFGPGTRLLVL.

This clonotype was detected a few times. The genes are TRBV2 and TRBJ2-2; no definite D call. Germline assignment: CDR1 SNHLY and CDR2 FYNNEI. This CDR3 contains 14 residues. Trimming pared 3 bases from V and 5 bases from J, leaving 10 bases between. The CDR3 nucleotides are TGTGCCAGCAGTGAGAACAGCTATACCGGGGAGCTGTTTTTT. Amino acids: CASSENSYTGELFF. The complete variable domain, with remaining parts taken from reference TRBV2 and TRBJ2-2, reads EPEVTQTPSHQVTQMGQEVILRCVPISNHLYFYWYRQILGQKVEFLVSFYNNEISEKSEIFDDQFSVERPDGSNFTLKIRSTKLEDSAMYFCASSENSYTGELFFGEGSRLTVL.

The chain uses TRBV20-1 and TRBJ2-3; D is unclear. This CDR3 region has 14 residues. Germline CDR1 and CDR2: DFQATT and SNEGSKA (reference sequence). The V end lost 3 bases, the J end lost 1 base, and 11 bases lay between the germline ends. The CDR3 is CSASPGGGTDTQYF. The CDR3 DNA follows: TGCAGTGCTAGCCCCGGTGGTGGCACAGATACGCAGTATTTT.

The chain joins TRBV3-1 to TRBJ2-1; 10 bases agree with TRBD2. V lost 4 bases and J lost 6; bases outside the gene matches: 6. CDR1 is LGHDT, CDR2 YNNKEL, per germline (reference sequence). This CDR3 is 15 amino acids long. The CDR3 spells CASSPTGLALNEQFF. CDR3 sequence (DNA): TGTGCCAGCAGCCCAACGGGACTAGCGCTCAATGAGCAGTTCTTC.

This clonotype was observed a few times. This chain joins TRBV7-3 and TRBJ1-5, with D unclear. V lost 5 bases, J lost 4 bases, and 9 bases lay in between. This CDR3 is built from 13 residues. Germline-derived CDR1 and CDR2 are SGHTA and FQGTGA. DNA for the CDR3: TGTGCCAGCAGCGCATCCACGAATCAGCCCCAGCATTTT. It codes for CASSASTNQPQHF.

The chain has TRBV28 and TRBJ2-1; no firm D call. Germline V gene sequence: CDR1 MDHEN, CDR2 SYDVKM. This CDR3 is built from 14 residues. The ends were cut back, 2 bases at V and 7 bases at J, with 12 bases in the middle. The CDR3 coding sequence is TGTGCCAGCAGTTTAAGCTGGGGTCAGAATGAGCAGTTCTTC. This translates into CASSLSWGQNEQFF. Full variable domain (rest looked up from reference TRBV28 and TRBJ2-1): DVKVTQSSRYLVKRTGEKVFLECVQDMDHENMFWYRQDPGLGLRLIYFSYDVKMKEKGDIPEGYSVSREKKERFSLILESASTNQTSMYLCASSLSWGQNEQFFGPGTRLTVL.

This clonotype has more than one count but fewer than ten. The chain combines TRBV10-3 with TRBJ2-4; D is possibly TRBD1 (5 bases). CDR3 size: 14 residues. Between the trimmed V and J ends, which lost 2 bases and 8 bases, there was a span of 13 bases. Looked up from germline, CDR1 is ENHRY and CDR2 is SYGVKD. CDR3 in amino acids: CAISEDSAQDIQYF. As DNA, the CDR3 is TGTGCCATCAGTGAGGACAGTGCCCAGGACATTCAGTACTTC.

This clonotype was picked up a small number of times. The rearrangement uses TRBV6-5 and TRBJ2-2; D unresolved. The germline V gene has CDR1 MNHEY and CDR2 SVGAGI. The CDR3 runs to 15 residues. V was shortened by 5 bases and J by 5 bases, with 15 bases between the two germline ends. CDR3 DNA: TGTGCCAGCAGTGTAGGGATATGGGAAACCGGGGAGCTGTTTTTT. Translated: CASSVGIWETGELFF.

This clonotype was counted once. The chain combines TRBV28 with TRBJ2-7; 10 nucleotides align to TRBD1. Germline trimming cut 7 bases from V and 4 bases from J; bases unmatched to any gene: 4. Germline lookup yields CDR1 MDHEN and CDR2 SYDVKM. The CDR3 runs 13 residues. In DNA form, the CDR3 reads TGTGCCAGCAAGGGACAGGGGCGTTACGAGCAGTACGTC. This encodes CASKGQGRYEQYV.